The 29 T cell receptor beta chains below come from one sample, sequenced in a study of graft-versus-host responses after intestinal transplantation. Their antigens are not known. The table came from immunoSEQ multiplex PCR; TCRdb's copy has only in-frame clones and leaves some out. The sample lists more than 95,000 clones, approximately 84% occurring once. Material: unstimulated CD4+ T cells sorted from spleen or lymph node cells, obtained before intestinal transplant. The receptors derive from a human donor who received an intestinal transplant.

The V call is TRBV18, the J call TRBJ2-7; TRBD2 agrees at 11 bases. CDR1 KGHSH and CDR2 LQKENI come from the germline V gene. V lost 0 bases and J lost 7; bases outside the gene matches: 5. The CDR3 has 15 residues. DNA for the CDR3: TGTGCCAGCTCACCACCACTAGCGGGAGATAAGGAGCAGTACTTC. Amino acid sequence: CASSPPLAGDKEQYF.

As concerns this clone: Other DNA sequences in this sample translate to the same CDR3. The J gene is TRBJ1-5, the V gene TRBV6-1, with D unclear. The germline gives CDR1 MNHNS, CDR2 SASEGT. The CDR3 extends over 14 amino acids. Trimming shortened V by 3 bases and J by 0 bases, and 6 bases separated the two germline ends. The CDR3 sequence is CASSEQNSNQPQHF. The CDR3 nucleotides are TGTGCCAGCAGTGAGCAGAATAGCAATCAGCCCCAGCATTTT.

The chain recombines TRBV11-3 with TRBJ2-7; TRBD2 matches 9 bases. This CDR3 spans 16 amino acids. CDR1 SGHNT and CDR2 YENEEA come from the germline V gene. Trimming cost V 3 bases and J 5 bases; bases outside gene matches: 11. CDR3 region: CASSFPLYSGGDEQYF. The CDR3, as DNA: TGTGCCAGCAGCTTTCCCCTCTATAGCGGGGGAGACGAGCAGTACTTC.

The CDR3 DNA follows: TGTGCCAGCAGCGTTGTCCCCGGGGAGCTGTTTTTT. Its translation is CASSVVPGELFF. The V call is TRBV9, the J call TRBJ2-2; no clear D. This CDR3 is built from 12 residues. Germline V gives CDR1 SGDLS, CDR2 YYNGEE. With 2 bases removed from V and 6 bases from J, the gap between germline ends came to 5 bases.

This chain connects TRBV5-1 to TRBJ1-1; no reliable D call. The CDR3 has 13 residues. The germline V gene encodes CDR1 SGHRS and CDR2 YFSETQ. V was pared by 4 bases and J by 1 base, with 8 bases between. The CDR3 sequence: CASSRAENTEAFF. The DNA for the CDR3 is TGCGCCAGCAGCAGAGCAGAGAACACTGAAGCTTTCTTT. Drawing the rest from reference TRBV5-1 and TRBJ1-1, the complete variable domain is KAGVTQTPRYLIKTRGQQVTLSCSPISGHRSVSWYQQTPGQGLQFLFEYFSETQRNKGNFPGRFSGRQFSNSRSEMNVSTLELGDSALYLCASSRAENTEAFFGQGTRLTVV.

This chain links TRBV29-1 with TRBJ2-7, with 8 bases that match TRBD2. This CDR3 has 16 amino acids. The V segment lost 4 bases and the J segment 3 bases; nucleotides outside the gene matches: 14. Germline CDR1 SQVTM, CDR2 ANQGSEA. The CDR3 coding sequence is TGCAGCGTTGGAGGACAGTCCGGGACTAGTTACTACGAGCAGTACTTC. It codes for CSVGGQSGTSYYEQYF.

J is TRBJ2-3 and V is TRBV5-1, with a tentative D call TRBD2 (5 bases). V shed 4 bases and J shed 3 bases, with 15 bases lying between them. CDR3 length equals 15 residues. CDR1 is SGHRS and CDR2 is YFSETQ in the germline V gene. In DNA, the CDR3 is TGCGCCAGCAGCGCAAGCGGTCCCGGGACAGATACGCAGTATTTT. It encodes CASSASGPGTDTQYF.

The chain uses TRBV19 and TRBJ2-7; D possibly uses TRBD1 or TRBD2 (5 bases each). The V and J ends lost 3 bases and 0 bases respectively, with 12 bases between them. The germline V gene has CDR1 LNHDA and CDR2 SQIVND (reference sequence). The CDR3 covers 15 residues. CDR3 in amino acids: CASSIDGGSSYEQYF. The CDR3 bases are TGTGCCAGTAGTATTGATGGGGGTAGCTCCTACGAGCAGTACTTC.

The chain recombines TRBV14 with TRBJ2-3, with 9 bases matching TRBD1. CDR1 and CDR2 (germline): SGHDN, FVKESK. The V gene end was trimmed by 3 bases and the J gene end by 6 bases; junction bases not matched to a gene: 4. CDR3 length: 14 residues. CDR3 in amino acids: CASSQHRGPDTQYF. The CDR3 DNA follows: TGTGCCAGCAGCCAGCACAGGGGGCCGGATACGCAGTATTTT. Using reference TRBV14 and TRBJ2-3 for the parts outside the CDR3, the full variable domain is EAGVTQFPSHSVIEKGQTVTLRCDPISGHDNLYWYRRVMGKEIKFLLHFVKESKQDESGMPNNRFLAERTGGTYSTLKVQPAELEDSGVYFCASSQHRGPDTQYFGPGTRLTVL.

The V call is TRBV5-4, the J call TRBJ2-7, with D tentatively TRBD2 (6 bases). This CDR3 region has 14 residues. Looked up from germline, CDR1 is SGHNT and CDR2 is YYREEE (reference sequence). V shed 0 bases and J shed 4 bases, with 11 bases lying between them. This chain's CDR3 is CASSLGLEKYEQYF. The DNA for the CDR3 is TGTGCCAGCAGCTTGGGACTAGAAAAGTACGAGCAGTACTTC. Variable domain in full (rest from reference TRBV5-4 and TRBJ2-7): ETGVTQSPTHLIKTRGQQVTLRCSSQSGHNTVSWYQQALGQGPQFIFQYYREEENGRGNFPPRFSGLQFPNYSSELNVNALELDDSALYLCASSLGLEKYEQYFGPGTRLTVT.

The chain is built from TRBV9 and TRBJ1-2; D unclear. The CDR3 spans 14 residues. V was shortened by 2 bases and J by 3 bases, with 11 bases between the two germline ends. CDR1 and CDR2 (germline): SGDLS, YYNGEE. The chain's CDR3 is CASSVGFIDYGYTF. CDR3 coding DNA: TGTGCCAGCAGCGTGGGTTTTATCGACTATGGCTACACCTTC.

The gene calls are TRBV25-1 and TRBJ2-5; D not certain. Trimming cost V 3 bases and J 5 bases, with 4 bases left between them. The CDR3 consists of 11 residues. Looked up from germline, CDR1 is MGHDK and CDR2 is SYGVNS. Here the CDR3 reads CASSEGETQYF. Written as DNA, the CDR3 is TGTGCCAGCAGTGAGGGGGAGACCCAGTACTTC.

The chain links TRBV6-4 to TRBJ2-1, with 11 nucleotides matching TRBD2. This CDR3 comprises 14 residues. Trimming took 2 bases from V and 8 from J; bases not matched to a gene: 2. The germline gives CDR1 MRHNA, CDR2 SNTAGT. The CDR3 DNA reads as TGTGCCAGCAGTGACCTAGCGGGGGGCGATGAGCAGTTCTTC. Its translation: CASSDLAGGDEQFF.

The rearrangement uses TRBV28 and TRBJ2-1; 8 positions agree with TRBD1. The CDR3 loop spans 13 amino acids. In germline, CDR1 is MDHEN, CDR2 SYDVKM. V was pared by 3 bases and J by 9 bases, with 4 bases of the junction left unmatched. The CDR3 DNA reads as TGTGCCAGCAGTTTCAGGGGGCGCGGTGAGCAGTTCTTC. Amino acids: CASSFRGRGEQFF.

This chain connects TRBV10-3 to TRBJ1-1; D unresolved. V was trimmed by 4 bases and J by 6 bases, leaving 6 bases between them. CDR1 is ENHRY, CDR2 SYGVKD, per germline. This CDR3 is built from 11 residues. As DNA, the CDR3 is TGTGCCATCAGTGGGTCCGCTGAAGCTTTCTTT. Protein: CAISGSAEAFF.

The chain is built from TRBV11-2 and TRBJ2-1; tentatively, D is TRBD1 or TRBD2 (6 bases each). The V end lost 8 bases, the J end lost 4 bases, and 21 bases lay between the germline ends. This CDR3 has 16 residues. CDR1 and CDR2 from the germline V gene are SGHAT and FQNNGV. CDR3: CASSQVGGPTYNEQFF. Written as DNA, the CDR3 is TGTGCCAGCTCCCAGGTAGGGGGGCCTACGTACAATGAGCAGTTCTTC.

V is TRBV7-3 and J is TRBJ2-1; 8 bases match TRBD2. This CDR3 spans 16 amino acids. Germline CDR1 and CDR2: SGHTA and FQGTGA. V shed 5 bases and J 4 bases; nucleotides not matched to a gene: 10. This CDR3 is CASSPRVAGIYNEQFF. CDR3 sequence (DNA): TGTGCCAGCAGCCCCCGGGTAGCGGGGATTTACAATGAGCAGTTCTTC.

This chain connects TRBV6-5 to TRBJ2-7; TRBD2 matches 8 bases. The length of the CDR3 is 14 residues. Germline CDR1 MNHEY, CDR2 SVGAGI. After removal of 8 bases from V and 3 bases from J, the junction contained 9 bases not matched to a gene. This CDR3 is CASQSAGGIYEQYF. CDR3 DNA: TGTGCCAGCCAGTCGGCGGGAGGTATCTACGAGCAGTACTTC.

This clone was counted a single time. The rearrangement uses TRBV7-6 and TRBJ1-1, with D hard to call. Trimming removed 3 bases from V and 1 base from J, with 6 bases in between. Germline assignment: CDR1 SGHVS and CDR2 FNYEAQ. The CDR3 runs 13 residues. CDR3 in amino acids: CASSLQENTEAFF. CDR3 DNA: TGTGCCAGCAGCTTGCAAGAGAACACTGAAGCTTTCTTT.

Only a few counts were recorded for this clone. The rearrangement uses TRBV10-2 and TRBJ1-1; 7 nucleotides agree with TRBD1. This CDR3 contains 14 residues. Germline CDR1 is WSHSY and CDR2 is SAAADI. The V segment lost 6 bases and the J segment 1 base; nucleotides outside the gene matches: 5. Here the CDR3 reads CASSEGAKNTEAFF. Here the CDR3 DNA reads TGCGCCAGCAGCGAGGGGGCGAAGAACACTGAAGCTTTCTTT.

The chain joins TRBV7-3 to TRBJ2-5; no definite D call. The V gene's germline CDR1 is SGHTA and CDR2 FQGTGA. This CDR3 has 13 residues. Trimming shortened V by 1 base and J by 5 bases, and 8 bases separated the two germline ends. This chain's CDR3 is CASSLIVQETQYF. CDR3 bases: TGTGCCAGCAGCTTAATTGTTCAGGAGACCCAGTACTTC. Combining the CDR3 with reference TRBV7-3 and TRBJ2-5 gives the whole variable domain GAGVSQTPSNKVTEKGKYVELRCDPISGHTALYWYRQSLGQGPEFLIYFQGTGAADDSGLPNDRFFAVRPEGSVSTLKIQRTERGDSAVYLCASSLIVQETQYFGPGTRLLVL.

DNA for the CDR3: TGTGCCAGCAGCTCAATAGGACAGTCCCATATGAACACTGAAGCTTTCTTT. Its protein is CASSSIGQSHMNTEAFF. The chain employs TRBV4-2 and TRBJ1-1, with a weak D call TRBD1 (6 bases). The CDR3 runs to 17 residues. V dropped 5 bases and J dropped 0 bases, with 19 bases sitting between them. CDR1 and CDR2 (germline): LGHNA, YNFKEQ.

The rearrangement uses TRBV2 and TRBJ2-1; 10 nucleotides line up with TRBD2. Germline CDR1 SNHLY, CDR2 FYNNEI. The CDR3 covers 13 residues. V lost 6 bases and J lost 9; bases outside the gene matches: 5. CDR3 bases: TGTGCCAGCAGACCTAGCGGGGGCACTGAGCAGTTCTTC. Translating it yields CASRPSGGTEQFF.

The CDR3 DNA is TGTGCCAGCTCACCCTTGGGTGCAGAAGCCTACGAGCAGTACTTC. Encoded protein: CASSPLGAEAYEQYF. This chain links TRBV18 with TRBJ2-7; D uncertain. The CDR3 has 15 residues. Germline values: CDR1 KGHSH, CDR2 LQKENI. Trimming pared 3 bases from V and 2 bases from J, leaving 14 bases between.

The chain recombines TRBV19 with TRBJ1-2; unclear D gene. Trimming removed 7 bases at V and 4 bases at J, with 13 bases between. Germline values: CDR1 LNHDA, CDR2 SQIVND (reference sequence). This CDR3 has 13 amino acids. CDR3: CASTWGPAYGYTF. The CDR3, as DNA: TGTGCCAGTACCTGGGGTCCTGCCTATGGCTACACCTTC.

This clone was detected only once. The chain carries TRBV5-1 and TRBJ2-5; no definite D call. The J call may be incorrect, as the DNA end agrees better with TRBJ2-7. Per the germline V gene, CDR1 is SGHRS and CDR2 is YFSETQ. The CDR3 is 14 residues long. The CDR3, as DNA: TGCGCCAGCAGCCCAAGACTGAACTCCTACGAGCAGTACTTC. This translates into CASSPRLNSYEQYF.

The genes are TRBV28 and TRBJ2-7; no reliable D call. Deletions cut 7 bases from V and 7 bases from J, with 20 bases between. Per germline, CDR1 MDHEN and CDR2 SYDVKM. The CDR3 covers 14 residues. The CDR3 coding sequence is TGTGCCAGCATTACCGGTACAAATGGCCGGGAGCAGTACTTC. Its translation is CASITGTNGREQYF. Based on the CDR3 plus reference TRBV28 and TRBJ2-7, the full variable domain is DVKVTQSSRYLVKRTGEKVFLECVQDMDHENMFWYRQDPGLGLRLIYFSYDVKMKEKGDIPEGYSVSREKKERFSLILESASTNQTSMYLCASITGTNGREQYFGPGTRLTVT.

This clone showed up just once. In the same sample, other DNA sequences code for this CDR3. The chain is built from TRBV29-1 and TRBJ1-1; no firm D call. The V gene lost 3 bases and the J gene lost 0 bases, with 8 bases spanning the gap. Germline loops: CDR1 SQVTM, CDR2 ANQGSEA. This CDR3 spans 13 amino acids. In DNA, the CDR3 is TGCAGCGTTGACCGACGCCTGAACACTGAAGCTTTCTTT. Translation gives CSVDRRLNTEAFF.

The J gene is TRBJ2-6, the V gene TRBV7-9, with D possibly being TRBD2 (5 bases). This CDR3 region has 18 residues. V was clipped by 0 bases and J by 0 bases, with 12 bases between them. Germline V lookup: CDR1 SEHNR, CDR2 FQNEAQ (reference sequence). CDR3 DNA sequence: TGTGCCAGCAGCTTAGCGGAGGTACCCAGCTCTGGGGCCAACGTCCTGACTTTC. Encoded protein: CASSLAEVPSSGANVLTF.